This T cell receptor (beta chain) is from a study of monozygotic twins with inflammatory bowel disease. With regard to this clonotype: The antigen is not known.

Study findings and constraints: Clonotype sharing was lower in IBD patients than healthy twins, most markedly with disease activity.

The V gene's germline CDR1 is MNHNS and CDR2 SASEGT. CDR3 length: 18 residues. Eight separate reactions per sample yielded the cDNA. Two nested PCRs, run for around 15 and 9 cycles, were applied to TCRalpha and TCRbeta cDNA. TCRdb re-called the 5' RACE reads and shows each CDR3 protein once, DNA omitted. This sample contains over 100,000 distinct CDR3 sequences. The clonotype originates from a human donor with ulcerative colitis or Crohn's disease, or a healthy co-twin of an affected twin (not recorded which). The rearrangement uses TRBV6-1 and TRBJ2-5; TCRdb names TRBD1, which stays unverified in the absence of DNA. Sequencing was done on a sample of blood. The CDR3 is CASRDRQLLFLTQETQYF.